This T cell receptor (beta chain) comes out of a study of Ad26.COV2.S vaccination and SARS-CoV-2 variants. Across the study: Administration of Ad26.COV2.S was intramuscular, either once or twice 56 days apart.

Treatment meaning: over 15 received Ad26.COV2.S at low or high dose, single or two shots; about five received placebo; per-sample allocation not given. After the first vaccine or placebo injection, samples were drawn on day 63. As its vector, the vaccine had Ad26, which expressed Wuhan-strain SARS-CoV-2 spike. Trimming took off 4 bases at V and 2 bases at J, with 16 bases between the two ends. Germline CDR1 is SGHNT and CDR2 is YYREEE (reference sequence). This CDR3 has 16 amino acids. Sequencing used immunoSEQ multiplex PCR; TCRdb keeps in-frame clones, though not all of them. There are around 400,000 clones in the sample; approximately 83% occur only once, and approximately 7.8% lies in the top ten. For this clone: The antigen remains unidentified.

Overall study findings and caveats: Substantial breadth in spike-specific CD8+ and CD4+ T cell responses was reportedly seen after vaccination. Total T cell responses, in the TCR breadth and depth analyses, may have been underestimated.

This TCR came from a person between 18 and 65 years old who received the Ad26.COV2.S COVID-19 vaccine or a placebo. The material sequenced was peripheral blood, taken in a trial of Ad26.COV2.S vaccine versus placebo. The chain joins TRBV5-4 to TRBJ2-1; a weak D match, TRBD1 (6 bases). The CDR3 region has the DNA TGTGCCAGCAGCGCTACCGGGCCAGGGGCCTACAATGAGCAGTTCTTC. It translates to CASSATGPGAYNEQFF.